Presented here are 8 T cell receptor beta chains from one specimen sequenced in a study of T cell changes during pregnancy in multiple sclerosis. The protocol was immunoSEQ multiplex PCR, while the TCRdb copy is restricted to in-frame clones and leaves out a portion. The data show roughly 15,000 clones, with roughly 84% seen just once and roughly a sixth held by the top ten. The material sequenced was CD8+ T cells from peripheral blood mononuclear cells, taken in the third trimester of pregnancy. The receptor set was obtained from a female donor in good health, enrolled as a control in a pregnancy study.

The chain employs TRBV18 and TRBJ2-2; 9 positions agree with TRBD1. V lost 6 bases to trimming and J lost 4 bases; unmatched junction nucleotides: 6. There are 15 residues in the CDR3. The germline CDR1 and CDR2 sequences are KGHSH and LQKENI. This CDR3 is CASSPTGGLTGELFF. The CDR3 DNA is TGTGCCAGCTCTCCGACAGGGGGGCTCACCGGGGAGCTGTTTTTT.

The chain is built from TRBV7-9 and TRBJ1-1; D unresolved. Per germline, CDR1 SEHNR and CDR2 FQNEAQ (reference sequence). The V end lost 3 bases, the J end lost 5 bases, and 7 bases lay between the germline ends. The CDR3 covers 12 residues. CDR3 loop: CASSFLATEAFF. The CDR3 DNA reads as TGTGCCAGCAGCTTTTTGGCAACTGAAGCTTTCTTT.

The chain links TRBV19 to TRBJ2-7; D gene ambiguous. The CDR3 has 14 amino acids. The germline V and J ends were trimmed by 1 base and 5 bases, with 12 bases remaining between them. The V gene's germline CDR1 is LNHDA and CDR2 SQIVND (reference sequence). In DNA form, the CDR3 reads TGTGCCAGTAGTATAGCAGGATATGTACACGAGCAGTACTTC. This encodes CASSIAGYVHEQYF.

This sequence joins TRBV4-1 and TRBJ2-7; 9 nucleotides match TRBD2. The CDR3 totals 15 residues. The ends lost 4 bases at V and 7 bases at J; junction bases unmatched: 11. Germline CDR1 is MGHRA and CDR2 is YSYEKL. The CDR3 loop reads CASSPLAGTVREQYF. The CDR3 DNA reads TGCGCCAGCAGCCCCCTAGCGGGAACGGTACGGGAGCAGTACTTC.

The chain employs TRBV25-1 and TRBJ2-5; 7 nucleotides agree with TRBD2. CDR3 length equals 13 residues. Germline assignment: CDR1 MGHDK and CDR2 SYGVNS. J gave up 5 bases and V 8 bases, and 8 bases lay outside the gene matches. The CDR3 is CASSWGGGETQYF. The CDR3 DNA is TGTGCCAGCTCCTGGGGGGGAGGGGAGACCCAGTACTTC.

The CDR3 nucleotides read TGTGCCAGTAGTACTCACAATGGAGGGTATAATGGCTACACCTTC. Translated: CASSTHNGGYNGYTF. The V call is TRBV19, the J call TRBJ1-2; no reliable D call. The CDR3 is 15 amino acids. Germline V lookup: CDR1 LNHDA, CDR2 SQIVND (reference sequence). V lost 4 bases, J lost 6 bases, and 18 bases lay in between. The whole variable domain, filled in from reference TRBV19 and TRBJ1-2, reads DGGITQSPKYLFRKEGQNVTLSCEQNLNHDAMYWYRQDPGQGLRLIYYSQIVNDFQKGDIAEGYSVSREKKESFPLTVTSAQKNPTAFYLCASSTHNGGYNGYTFGSGTRLTVV.

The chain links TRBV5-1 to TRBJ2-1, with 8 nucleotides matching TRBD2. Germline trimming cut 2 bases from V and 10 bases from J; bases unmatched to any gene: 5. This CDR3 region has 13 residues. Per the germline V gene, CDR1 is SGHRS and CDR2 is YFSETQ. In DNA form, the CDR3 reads TGCGCCAGCAGCTTCGGGGGGGCACGAGAGCAGTTCTTC. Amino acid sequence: CASSFGGAREQFF.

CDR3 in DNA: TGTGCCATCAGCGACAGCCCTTGGACAGATACGCAGTATTTT. Amino acids: CAISDSPWTDTQYF. This chain uses TRBV10-3 with TRBJ2-3, with a possible D match to TRBD1 (5 bases). CDR1 is ENHRY, CDR2 SYGVKD, per germline. The CDR3 covers 14 residues. The V and J ends lost 6 bases and 3 bases respectively, with 13 bases between them.